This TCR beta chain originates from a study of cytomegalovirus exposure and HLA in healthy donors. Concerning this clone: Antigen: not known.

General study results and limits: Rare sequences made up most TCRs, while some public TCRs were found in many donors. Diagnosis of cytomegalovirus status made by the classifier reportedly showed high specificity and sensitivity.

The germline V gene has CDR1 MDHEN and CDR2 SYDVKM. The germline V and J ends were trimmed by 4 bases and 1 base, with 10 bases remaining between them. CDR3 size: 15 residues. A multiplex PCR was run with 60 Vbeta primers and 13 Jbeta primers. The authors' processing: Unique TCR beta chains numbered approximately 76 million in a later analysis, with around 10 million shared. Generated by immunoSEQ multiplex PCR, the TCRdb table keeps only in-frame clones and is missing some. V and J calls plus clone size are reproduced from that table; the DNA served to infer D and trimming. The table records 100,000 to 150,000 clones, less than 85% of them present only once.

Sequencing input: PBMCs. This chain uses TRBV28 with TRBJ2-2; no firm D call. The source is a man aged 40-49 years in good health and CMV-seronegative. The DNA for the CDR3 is TGTGCCAGCAGTTACATAGCCCGGAACACCGGGGAGCTGTTTTTT. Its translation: CASSYIARNTGELFF.